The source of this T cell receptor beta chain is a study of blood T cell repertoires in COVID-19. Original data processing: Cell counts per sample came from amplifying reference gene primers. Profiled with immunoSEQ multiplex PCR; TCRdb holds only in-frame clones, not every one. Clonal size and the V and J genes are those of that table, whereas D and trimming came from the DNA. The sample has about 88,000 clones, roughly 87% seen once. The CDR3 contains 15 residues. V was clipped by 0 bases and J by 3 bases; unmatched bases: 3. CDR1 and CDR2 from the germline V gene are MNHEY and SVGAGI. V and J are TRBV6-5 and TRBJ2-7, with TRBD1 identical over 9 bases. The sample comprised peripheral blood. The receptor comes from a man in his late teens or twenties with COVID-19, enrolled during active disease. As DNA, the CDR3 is TGTGCCAGCAGTTACTCCGGGACAGGGTTCTACGAGCAGTACTTC. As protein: CASSYSGTGFYEQYF.